This TCR beta chain originates from a study of shared clonotypes between healthy human individuals. Findings of the study overall: The sampled material consisted only of blood, and tissue repertoires are likely to differ. Larger richness was generally estimated for naive than memory subsets. Sorted-subset sequencing, rarefaction showed, was incomplete despite large depth.

CDR3 size: 15 residues. Trimming shortened V by 3 bases and J by 1 base, and 12 bases separated the two germline ends. Germline V lookup: CDR1 MNHEY, CDR2 SMNVEV (reference sequence). To note about this clone: Its antigen is not identified. This sample includes further DNA sequences coding for the same CDR3.

Naive-designated CD8 cells lacked CD45RO, were positively enriched for CCR7, and omitted terminally differentiated effector memory CD45RA+ cells. Clones were sequenced by immunoSEQ multiplex PCR, and TCRdb holds only the in-frame ones, with some missing. The data contain hundreds of thousands of clones, 90% to 97% of them seen just once; the ten biggest clones take up roughly 0.1%. V is TRBV27 and J is TRBJ1-1; D is possibly TRBD1 (5 bases). The source material was naive CD8+ T cells sorted from blood. This receptor was taken from a woman in her 30s in good health. The CDR3 DNA reads TGTGCCAGCAGTTTGAGTCAGGGAGCGAACACTGAAGCTTTCTTT. This codes for CASSLSQGANTEAFF.